At least ten counts were recorded for the clone carrying this TCR beta chain. The data were obtained in a study of T-cell reconstitution after alpha-beta-depleted transplantation in children. Germline CDR1 reads LGHNA; CDR2 reads YSLEER. The CDR3 is 19 amino acids. The junction had 14 bases not matched to a gene; V was cut back by 4 bases and J by 2 bases. For TCRbeta, the library was prepared with unique molecular identifiers. TCRdb independently ran MiXCR on the PCR reads; one entry per CDR3 protein. The sample holds about 500,000 distinct CDR3 sequences; 10% to 12% are singletons and the top ten take around 15%.

This specimen consisted of PBMCs, mostly from graft donor cells, obtained 180 days after TCRalphabeta/CD19-depleted stem cell transplant. The chain combines TRBV4-3 with TRBJ2-6; 7 bases agree with TRBD1. The sequence was collected from a female patient between 2 and 15 years old who had a stem cell transplant for aplastic anemia, so the T cells may come from the graft donor. The CDR3 spells CASSLRTPGQFAGANVLTF. The CDR3, as DNA: TGCGCCAGCAGCCTTAGGACCCCGGGACAGTTTGCTGGGGCCAACGTCCTGACTTTC.